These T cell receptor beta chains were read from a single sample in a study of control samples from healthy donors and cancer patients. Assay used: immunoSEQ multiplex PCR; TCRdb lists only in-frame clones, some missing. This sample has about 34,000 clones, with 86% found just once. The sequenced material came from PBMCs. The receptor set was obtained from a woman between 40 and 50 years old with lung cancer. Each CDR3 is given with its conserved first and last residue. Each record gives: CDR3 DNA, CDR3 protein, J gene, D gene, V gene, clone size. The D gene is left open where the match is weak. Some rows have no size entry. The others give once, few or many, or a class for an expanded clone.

cdr3_nt: TGTGCCATCAGTGAAGGGACGGCAGCTAACTATGGCTACACCTTC
cdr3_aa: CAISEGTAANYGYTF
j_call: TRBJ1-2
d_call: .
v_call: TRBV10-3
clone_size: once

cdr3_nt: TGTGCCAGCAGCCAAGCAGGGGTAGGCACCGGGGAGCTGTTTTTT
cdr3_aa: CASSQAGVGTGELFF
j_call: TRBJ2-2
d_call: .
v_call: TRBV3-1/TRBV3-2
clone_size: once

cdr3_nt: TGTGCCAGCATGCTACATGGTCCCTCTGGAAACACCATATATTTT
cdr3_aa: CASMLHGPSGNTIYF
j_call: TRBJ1-3
d_call: .
v_call: TRBV6-5
clone_size: .

cdr3_nt: TGTGCCAGCAGCCCCGGACAGGGCGAAGCTAACTATGGCTACACCTTC
cdr3_aa: CASSPGQGEANYGYTF
j_call: TRBJ1-2
d_call: TRBD1
v_call: TRBV11-2
clone_size: .

cdr3_nt: TGTGCCAGCACCTGGACTCGAAACTACAATGAGCAGTTCTTC
cdr3_aa: CASTWTRNYNEQFF
j_call: TRBJ2-1
d_call: .
v_call: TRBV2
clone_size: .

cdr3_nt: TGTGCCACCAGTGACCAAACAGGGGGCAAAAACATTCAGTACTTC
cdr3_aa: CATSDQTGGKNIQYF
j_call: TRBJ2-4
d_call: TRBD1
v_call: TRBV24-1
clone_size: .

cdr3_nt: TGTGCCAGCAGCCCCGGGACAGGGGTACCTCTAGCCAAAAACATTCAGTACTTC
cdr3_aa: CASSPGTGVPLAKNIQYF
j_call: TRBJ2-4
d_call: TRBD1
v_call: TRBV7-9
clone_size: .

cdr3_nt: TGTGCCAGCAGGGGGCTTTTGAACTTCTCCTACGAGCAGTACTTC
cdr3_aa: CASRGLLNFSYEQYF
j_call: TRBJ2-7
d_call: .
v_call: TRBV6-5
clone_size: few

cdr3_nt: TGTGCCAGCAGCCCATGGGGACAGCCGAACACCGGGGAGCTGTTTTTT
cdr3_aa: CASSPWGQPNTGELFF
j_call: TRBJ2-2
d_call: TRBD1
v_call: TRBV7-6
clone_size: .

cdr3_nt: TGCGCCAGCAGCTTGGCCGGGACAGGGTGGCGCGAGCAGTACTTC
cdr3_aa: CASSLAGTGWREQYF
j_call: TRBJ2-7
d_call: TRBD1
v_call: TRBV5-1
clone_size: .

cdr3_nt: TGCGCCAGCAGCTTGGGGCTTAGCACAGATACGCAGTATTTT
cdr3_aa: CASSLGLSTDTQYF
j_call: TRBJ2-3
d_call: .
v_call: TRBV5-1
clone_size: medium-sized

cdr3_nt: TGTGCCAGCAGCCAAGATCAGGGGGAGACTAATGAAAAACTGTTTTTT
cdr3_aa: CASSQDQGETNEKLFF
j_call: TRBJ1-4
d_call: TRBD1
v_call: TRBV4-2
clone_size: .

cdr3_nt: TGTGCTAGTGGCTTACAAGCCTTGTCGAACGAGCAGTACTTC
cdr3_aa: CASGLQALSNEQYF
j_call: TRBJ2-7
d_call: .
v_call: TRBV12-5
clone_size: few

cdr3_nt: TGCGCCAGCAGCTATAGCGGGGCGAGCACAGATACGCAGTATTTT
cdr3_aa: CASSYSGASTDTQYF
j_call: TRBJ2-3
d_call: TRBD2
v_call: TRBV5-1
clone_size: .

cdr3_nt: TGTGCCAGCTCCCGAGTGAATATGAACACTGAAGCTTTCTTT
cdr3_aa: CASSRVNMNTEAFF
j_call: TRBJ1-1
d_call: .
v_call: TRBV6-6
clone_size: .

cdr3_nt: TGCAGCGTTGAAGATACAGGCCCGACTTTCTTT
cdr3_aa: CSVEDTGPTFF
j_call: TRBJ1-1
d_call: .
v_call: TRBV29-1
clone_size: .

cdr3_nt: TGTGCCTGGAGTGTACGGGAGCTCTCCTATAATTCACCCCTCCACTTT
cdr3_aa: CAWSVRELSYNSPLHF
j_call: TRBJ1-6
d_call: .
v_call: TRBV30
clone_size: .

cdr3_nt: TGTGCCACCAGTGACCCGGGACTAAAGGAGACCCAGTACTTC
cdr3_aa: CATSDPGLKETQYF
j_call: TRBJ2-5
d_call: TRBD2
v_call: TRBV24-1
clone_size: .

cdr3_nt: TGTGCCAGCAGCCCCGACAGGGGGCTATTCACTGGAGCTTTCTTT
cdr3_aa: CASSPDRGLFTGAFF
j_call: TRBJ1-1
d_call: TRBD1
v_call: TRBV11-3
clone_size: .

cdr3_nt: TGTGCCAGCAGCAAATTAGGACAGGGAGGCACAGATACGCAGTATTTT
cdr3_aa: CASSKLGQGGTDTQYF
j_call: TRBJ2-3
d_call: TRBD1
v_call: TRBV5-6
clone_size: .

cdr3_nt: TGTGCCAGCTCACCACGGTCCGAGCAGTTCTTC
cdr3_aa: CASSPRSEQFF
j_call: TRBJ2-1
d_call: .
v_call: TRBV18
clone_size: .

cdr3_nt: TGTGCCATCACCTCAGGGGAAGGTTGGCCCCAGCATTTT
cdr3_aa: CAITSGEGWPQHF
j_call: TRBJ1-5
d_call: .
v_call: TRBV10-3
clone_size: .

cdr3_nt: TGTGCCAGCAGCCAAGGACAGGGGGTAAACTATGGCTACACCTTC
cdr3_aa: CASSQGQGVNYGYTF
j_call: TRBJ1-2
d_call: TRBD1
v_call: TRBV4-2
clone_size: .

cdr3_nt: TGTGCCAGCAGGGGGTCCCCCCAGACCCAGTACTTC
cdr3_aa: CASRGSPQTQYF
j_call: TRBJ2-5
d_call: .
v_call: TRBV28
clone_size: .

cdr3_nt: TGTGCCAGCAGTATACGGACACCGCCGGAGCAGTACTTC
cdr3_aa: CASSIRTPPEQYF
j_call: TRBJ2-7
d_call: .
v_call: TRBV12-3/TRBV12-4
clone_size: .

cdr3_nt: TGTGCCAGCGCCCGGGACAGGGGATACGAGCAGTACTTC
cdr3_aa: CASARDRGYEQYF
j_call: TRBJ2-7
d_call: TRBD1
v_call: TRBV6-5
clone_size: .

cdr3_nt: TGTGCCAGCAGCTTAAGACAGGGTAAGAGCAATCAGTTCTTC
cdr3_aa: CASSLRQGKSNQFF
j_call: TRBJ2-1
d_call: TRBD1
v_call: TRBV5-6
clone_size: .

cdr3_nt: TGTGCCAGCTCACCACCCCCGGGGGCTAGGAGCAATCAGCCCCAGCATTTT
cdr3_aa: CASSPPPGARSNQPQHF
j_call: TRBJ1-5
d_call: .
v_call: TRBV18
clone_size: .

cdr3_nt: TGCAGTGCTAGCCGGGGCTACGAGCAGTACTTC
cdr3_aa: CSASRGYEQYF
j_call: TRBJ2-7
d_call: .
v_call: TRBV20-1
clone_size: .

cdr3_nt: TGTGCCAGCAGCAAATCATCGGGACAGATGATGAACACTGAAGCTTTCTTT
cdr3_aa: CASSKSSGQMMNTEAFF
j_call: TRBJ1-1
d_call: .
v_call: TRBV21-1
clone_size: .

cdr3_nt: TGTGCCAGCAGTTACAACGGGGCCTCCTACGAGCAGTACTTC
cdr3_aa: CASSYNGASYEQYF
j_call: TRBJ2-7
d_call: .
v_call: TRBV6-2/TRBV6-3
clone_size: medium-sized

cdr3_nt: TGCAGCTTGGGGCTGGTTAGTGACACAGATACGCAGTATTTT
cdr3_aa: CSLGLVSDTDTQYF
j_call: TRBJ2-3
d_call: .
v_call: TRBV29-1
clone_size: .